These T cell receptor beta chains were read from a single sample in a study of cytomegalovirus exposure and HLA in healthy donors. Using immunoSEQ multiplex PCR, the repertoire was profiled, and TCRdb retains in-frame clones only, with some absent. The sample includes around 90,000 clones, about 79% of them seen just once. Specimen: PBMCs. These receptors all come from a male donor in good health and CMV-seropositive. CDR3s include the opening cysteine and the closing phenylalanine or tryptophan. The D gene is left open where the match is weak. Clone size appears in some rows only: once, few, many, or a class for an expanded clone.

V gene: TRBV5-6
D gene: TRBD1
clone size: -
J gene: TRBJ1-6
CDR3 protein: CASSLGTSGTGHSPLHF
CDR3 DNA: TGTGCCAGCAGCTTGGGGACATCCGGGACAGGGCATTCACCCCTCCACTTT

V gene: TRBV30
D gene: -
clone size: once
J gene: TRBJ1-5
CDR3 protein: CAWSLSTGEGNQPQHF
CDR3 DNA: TGTGCCTGGAGTCTCTCGACAGGTGAGGGCAATCAGCCCCAGCATTTT

V gene: TRBV27
D gene: -
clone size: -
J gene: TRBJ1-2
CDR3 protein: CASSRSANYGYTF
CDR3 DNA: TGTGCCAGCAGCCGCTCAGCTAACTATGGCTACACCTTC

V gene: TRBV10-3
D gene: TRBD1
clone size: once
J gene: TRBJ1-1
CDR3 protein: CAISERGQTEAFF
CDR3 DNA: TGTGCCATCAGTGAGAGGGGACAGACTGAAGCTTTCTTT

V gene: TRBV19
D gene: -
clone size: -
J gene: TRBJ1-5
CDR3 protein: CASSIEGDNRNQPQHF
CDR3 DNA: TGTGCCAGTAGTATAGAAGGGGATAACCGCAATCAGCCCCAGCATTTT

V gene: TRBV4-1
D gene: -
clone size: -
J gene: TRBJ1-2
CDR3 protein: CASSQGAWDYGYTF
CDR3 DNA: TGCGCCAGCAGCCAAGGGGCATGGGACTATGGCTACACCTTC

V gene: TRBV11-3
D gene: TRBD1
clone size: -
J gene: TRBJ1-1
CDR3 protein: CASSLGAGQGINTEAFF
CDR3 DNA: TGTGCCAGCAGCTTAGGGGCCGGACAGGGGATTAACACTGAAGCTTTCTTT

V gene: TRBV6-6
D gene: -
clone size: -
J gene: TRBJ1-2
CDR3 protein: CASSYSADNYGYTF
CDR3 DNA: TGTGCCAGCAGTTACTCGGCAGATAACTATGGCTACACCTTC

V gene: TRBV19
D gene: TRBD1
clone size: few
J gene: TRBJ1-5
CDR3 protein: CASSASGQFNQPQHF
CDR3 DNA: TGTGCCAGTAGTGCCTCGGGACAGTTCAATCAGCCCCAGCATTTT

V gene: TRBV6-5
D gene: TRBD1
clone size: -
J gene: TRBJ1-6
CDR3 protein: CASVQGNSPLHF
CDR3 DNA: TGTGCCAGCGTACAGGGGAATTCACCCCTCCACTTT

V gene: TRBV6-1
D gene: -
clone size: -
J gene: TRBJ1-5
CDR3 protein: CASSDRQSNQPQHF
CDR3 DNA: TGTGCCAGCAGTGACAGGCAGAGCAATCAGCCCCAGCATTTT

V gene: TRBV6-6
D gene: -
clone size: -
J gene: TRBJ1-5
CDR3 protein: CASSYGSGHQPQHF
CDR3 DNA: TGTGCCAGCAGTTACGGTTCCGGTCATCAGCCCCAGCATTTT

V gene: TRBV7-8
D gene: TRBD1
clone size: -
J gene: TRBJ1-6
CDR3 protein: CASSLRSGGSPLHF
CDR3 DNA: TGTGCCAGCAGCCTTAGATCAGGGGGTTCACCCCTCCACTTT

V gene: TRBV6-6
D gene: TRBD1
clone size: -
J gene: TRBJ1-5
CDR3 protein: CASSVQGGNQPQHF
CDR3 DNA: TGTGCCAGCAGCGTACAGGGGGGGAATCAGCCCCAGCATTTT

V gene: TRBV29-1
D gene: TRBD2
clone size: -
J gene: TRBJ2-7
CDR3 protein: CSATAGGYYEQYF
CDR3 DNA: TGCAGCGCTACAGCGGGGGGATACTACGAGCAGTACTTC

V gene: TRBV13
D gene: TRBD2
clone size: -
J gene: TRBJ2-3
CDR3 protein: CASSLGLAGATDTQYF
CDR3 DNA: TGTGCCAGCAGCTTAGGCCTAGCGGGGGCCACAGATACGCAGTATTTT

V gene: TRBV7-3
D gene: -
clone size: -
J gene: TRBJ1-4
CDR3 protein: CASSLTGGTNEKLFF
CDR3 DNA: TGTGCCAGCAGCTTAACGGGCGGGACTAATGAAAAACTGTTTTTT

V gene: TRBV11-2
D gene: -
clone size: -
J gene: TRBJ2-3
CDR3 protein: CASSFGLTTFSTDTQYF
CDR3 DNA: TGTGCCAGCAGCTTCGGACTCACAACGTTTAGCACAGATACGCAGTATTTT

V gene: TRBV10-2
D gene: -
clone size: -
J gene: TRBJ2-7
CDR3 protein: CAHCGPPTYEQYF
CDR3 DNA: TGCGCCCATTGTGGGCCGCCTACCTACGAGCAGTACTTC

V gene: TRBV6-6
D gene: -
clone size: -
J gene: TRBJ1-6
CDR3 protein: CASTTTGAYNSPLHF
CDR3 DNA: TGTGCCAGCACCACGACAGGAGCCTATAATTCACCCCTCCACTTT

V gene: TRBV7-2
D gene: -
clone size: -
J gene: TRBJ2-7
CDR3 protein: CASSLTGSSYEQYF
CDR3 DNA: TGTGCCAGCAGCTTAACAGGGTCCTCCTACGAGCAGTACTTC

V gene: TRBV7-2
D gene: -
clone size: -
J gene: TRBJ2-1
CDR3 protein: CASSYGGNSYNEQFF
CDR3 DNA: TGTGCCAGCAGCTACGGAGGGAACTCCTACAATGAGCAGTTCTTC

V gene: TRBV5-4
D gene: TRBD2
clone size: -
J gene: TRBJ2-1
CDR3 protein: CASSLAGLAGERNEQFF
CDR3 DNA: TGTGCCAGCAGCTTGGCCGGGCTAGCGGGGGAGAGAAATGAGCAGTTCTTC

V gene: TRBV2
D gene: TRBD1
clone size: -
J gene: TRBJ1-5
CDR3 protein: CASSRDRNSNQPQHF
CDR3 DNA: TGTGCCAGCAGTAGGGACAGAAATAGCAATCAGCCCCAGCATTTT

V gene: TRBV19
D gene: -
clone size: -
J gene: TRBJ2-6
CDR3 protein: CASSQTPKTSGANVLTF
CDR3 DNA: TGTGCCAGTAGTCAAACTCCTAAAACGTCTGGGGCCAACGTCCTGACTTTC

V gene: TRBV4-1
D gene: TRBD1
clone size: -
J gene: TRBJ1-4
CDR3 protein: CASSHGQGATNEKLFF
CDR3 DNA: TGCGCCAGCAGCCACGGACAGGGGGCGACGAATGAAAAACTGTTTTTT

V gene: TRBV27
D gene: TRBD1
clone size: -
J gene: TRBJ1-4
CDR3 protein: CASSLTGVGANEKLFF
CDR3 DNA: TGTGCCAGCAGTTTAACAGGGGTGGGGGCTAATGAAAAACTGTTTTTT

V gene: TRBV2
D gene: TRBD1
clone size: -
J gene: TRBJ2-4
CDR3 protein: CASSEDRGRVVDIQYF
CDR3 DNA: TGTGCCAGCAGTGAGGACAGGGGGCGGGTGGTAGACATTCAGTACTTC

V gene: TRBV7-2
D gene: TRBD1
clone size: -
J gene: TRBJ1-1
CDR3 protein: CASSLVTGGTEAFF
CDR3 DNA: TGTGCCAGCAGCTTAGTGACAGGGGGCACTGAAGCTTTCTTT

V gene: TRBV18
D gene: TRBD1
clone size: -
J gene: TRBJ1-5
CDR3 protein: CASSPDREQPQHF
CDR3 DNA: TGTGCCAGCTCACCGGACAGGGAGCAGCCCCAGCATTTT

V gene: TRBV10-1
D gene: -
clone size: once
J gene: TRBJ1-1
CDR3 protein: CASSKGVVSEAFF
CDR3 DNA: TGCGCCAGCAGCAAGGGAGTTGTATCTGAAGCTTTCTTT

V gene: TRBV23-1
D gene: TRBD2
clone size: -
J gene: TRBJ2-3
CDR3 protein: CASSQEAKGQRGKVNTQYF
CDR3 DNA: TGCGCCAGCAGTCAAGAGGCCAAAGGCCAGCGGGGAAAAGTGAATACGCAGTATTTT

V gene: TRBV7-2
D gene: -
clone size: -
J gene: TRBJ2-2
CDR3 protein: CASLGGPGTGELFF
CDR3 DNA: TGTGCCAGCCTCGGGGGACCCGGGACCGGGGAGCTGTTTTTT

V gene: TRBV5-4
D gene: -
clone size: -
J gene: TRBJ2-5
CDR3 protein: CASSLEPGQETQYF
CDR3 DNA: TGTGCCAGCAGCTTGGAACCCGGGCAAGAGACCCAGTACTTC

V gene: TRBV29-1
D gene: -
clone size: -
J gene: TRBJ1-1
CDR3 protein: CSVREGLPEAFF
CDR3 DNA: TGCAGCGTCAGAGAGGGATTGCCTGAAGCTTTCTTT

V gene: TRBV5-4
D gene: TRBD1
clone size: -
J gene: TRBJ2-2
CDR3 protein: CASSSTGVTGELFF
CDR3 DNA: TGTGCCAGCAGCTCGACAGGGGTTACCGGGGAGCTGTTTTTT

V gene: TRBV5-1
D gene: TRBD1
clone size: -
J gene: TRBJ2-2
CDR3 protein: CASRTGQNTGELFF
CDR3 DNA: TGCGCCAGCCGGACAGGGCAGAACACCGGGGAGCTGTTTTTT

V gene: TRBV19
D gene: -
clone size: -
J gene: TRBJ1-1
CDR3 protein: CASSIPVGGTEAFF
CDR3 DNA: TGTGCCAGTAGTATACCGGTCGGAGGTACTGAAGCTTTCTTT

V gene: TRBV9
D gene: TRBD1
clone size: -
J gene: TRBJ1-6
CDR3 protein: CASSPNRGYNSPLHF
CDR3 DNA: TGTGCCAGCAGCCCCAACAGGGGCTATAATTCACCCCTCCACTTT

V gene: TRBV7-3
D gene: -
clone size: few
J gene: TRBJ2-5
CDR3 protein: CASSLTGQPQETQYF
CDR3 DNA: TGTGCCAGCAGCTTAACCGGACAGCCGCAAGAGACCCAGTACTTC

V gene: TRBV19
D gene: TRBD1
clone size: -
J gene: TRBJ1-5
CDR3 protein: CASSALSDRVSQPQHF
CDR3 DNA: TGTGCCAGTAGTGCCCTCTCCGACAGGGTCAGTCAGCCCCAGCATTTT

V gene: TRBV19
D gene: TRBD1
clone size: -
J gene: TRBJ2-7
CDR3 protein: CASSIPGQGAYEQYF
CDR3 DNA: TGTGCCAGTAGTATTCCGGGACAGGGGGCCTACGAGCAGTACTTC

V gene: TRBV16
D gene: -
clone size: -
J gene: TRBJ1-1
CDR3 protein: CASSRAGRIEAFF
CDR3 DNA: TGTGCCAGCAGCCGAGCGGGTCGGATTGAAGCTTTCTTT

V gene: TRBV7-2
D gene: -
clone size: once
J gene: TRBJ1-2
CDR3 protein: CASSLAPRGLNYGYTF
CDR3 DNA: TGTGCCAGCAGCTTAGCCCCTCGGGGACTCAACTATGGCTACACCTTC

V gene: TRBV5-4
D gene: TRBD1
clone size: once
J gene: TRBJ2-1
CDR3 protein: CASSLARDRGVNEQFF
CDR3 DNA: TGTGCCAGCAGCCTTGCAAGGGACAGGGGAGTGAATGAGCAGTTCTTC

V gene: TRBV11-2
D gene: -
clone size: -
J gene: TRBJ2-7
CDR3 protein: CASSIRQANEQYF
CDR3 DNA: TGTGCCAGCAGCATCAGACAAGCTAACGAGCAGTACTTC

V gene: TRBV30
D gene: -
clone size: -
J gene: TRBJ2-7
CDR3 protein: CAWVGGQTYEQYF
CDR3 DNA: TGTGCCTGGGTGGGGGGACAGACTTACGAGCAGTACTTC

V gene: TRBV20-1
D gene: -
clone size: -
J gene: TRBJ1-1
CDR3 protein: CSARAGVEAFF
CDR3 DNA: TGCAGTGCTAGGGCAGGGGTTGAAGCTTTCTTT

V gene: TRBV19
D gene: -
clone size: -
J gene: TRBJ1-1
CDR3 protein: CASCVPGAGNTEAFF
CDR3 DNA: TGTGCCAGTTGTGTCCCAGGGGCTGGGAACACTGAAGCTTTCTTT

V gene: TRBV7-8
D gene: -
clone size: -
J gene: TRBJ2-7
CDR3 protein: CASSHGPSVNPYEQYF
CDR3 DNA: TGTGCCAGCAGCCACGGTCCGAGCGTAAACCCCTACGAGCAGTACTTC

V gene: TRBV30
D gene: TRBD1
clone size: -
J gene: TRBJ1-2
CDR3 protein: CAWRDRGLYGYTF
CDR3 DNA: TGTGCCTGGAGAGACAGGGGGCTCTATGGCTACACCTTC

V gene: TRBV4-1
D gene: -
clone size: -
J gene: TRBJ1-2
CDR3 protein: CASSQVADYGYTF
CDR3 DNA: TGCGCCAGCAGCCAAGTCGCAGACTATGGCTACACCTTC

V gene: TRBV6-5
D gene: TRBD2
clone size: -
J gene: TRBJ2-5
CDR3 protein: CASSPASGGQETQYF
CDR3 DNA: TGTGCCAGCAGTCCGGCTAGCGGGGGCCAAGAGACCCAGTACTTC

V gene: TRBV7-8
D gene: -
clone size: -
J gene: TRBJ1-5
CDR3 protein: CASSLVMKAYNQPQHF
CDR3 DNA: TGTGCCAGCAGCTTAGTGATGAAAGCTTACAATCAGCCCCAGCATTTT

V gene: TRBV5-4
D gene: -
clone size: -
J gene: TRBJ2-5
CDR3 protein: CASSFRGAGETQYF
CDR3 DNA: TGTGCCAGCAGCTTCCGGGGGGCAGGGGAGACCCAGTACTTC

V gene: TRBV2
D gene: TRBD2
clone size: -
J gene: TRBJ2-3
CDR3 protein: CASRLAGGPSTDTQYF
CDR3 DNA: TGTGCCAGTAGACTAGCGGGGGGGCCTAGCACAGATACGCAGTATTTT

V gene: TRBV5-1
D gene: -
clone size: -
J gene: TRBJ2-7
CDR3 protein: CASSTSGTPSYEQYF
CDR3 DNA: TGCGCCAGCAGCACCTCCGGGACACCTTCCTACGAGCAGTACTTC